The 26 T cell receptor beta chains presented below share a single source sample, sequenced in a study of T cell responses to AZD1222 COVID-19 vaccine. Sequenced by immunoSEQ multiplex PCR; TCRdb stores in-frame clones only, minus some. Of 130,000 to 150,000 clones listed, approximately 89% are singletons. The sequencing used peripheral blood, collected on day 0 of AZD1222 vaccination. The receptors derive from an adult in good health.

V usage is TRBV28 and J usage is TRBJ1-1; TRBD1 might be the D (6 bases). From germline, CDR1 is MDHEN and CDR2 SYDVKM. With 1 base removed from V and 10 bases from J, the gap between germline ends came to 10 bases. The CDR3 consists of 12 residues. CDR3 sequence reads: CASSLLQGRAFF. Here the CDR3 DNA reads TGTGCCAGCAGTTTATTACAGGGTCGAGCTTTCTTT.

The rearrangement links TRBV6-5 to TRBJ1-4; D gene uncertain. The germline V and J ends were trimmed by 6 bases and 0 bases, with 8 bases remaining between them. This CDR3 has 14 amino acids. Germline values: CDR1 MNHEY, CDR2 SVGAGI. Here the CDR3 DNA reads TGTGCCAGCAGCCGGGTCTCAACTAATGAAAAACTGTTTTTT. Its translation: CASSRVSTNEKLFF.

The chain uses TRBV7-9 and TRBJ1-3; possibly TRBD1 for D (5 bases). Germline CDR1 and CDR2: SEHNR and FQNEAQ (reference sequence). The length of the CDR3 is 17 residues. The germline V and J ends were trimmed by 0 bases and 2 bases, with 14 bases remaining between them. The DNA for the CDR3 is TGTGCCAGCAGCTTAGCGCTCGGGGGGAGGACTGGAAACACCATATATTTT. Its translation is CASSLALGGRTGNTIYF.

The rearrangement uses TRBV15 and TRBJ1-4; 8 bases align to TRBD1. The J segment lost 5 bases and the V segment lost 4 bases, leaving 6 bases of the junction unmatched. The CDR3 is 15 residues long. The germline CDR1 and CDR2 sequences are LNHNV and YYDKDF (reference sequence). The CDR3 sequence: CATSTRTGLNEKLFF. CDR3 bases: TGTGCCACCAGCACTAGGACAGGGTTGAATGAAAAACTGTTTTTT.

The chain employs TRBV5-1 and TRBJ1-4; 9 bases line up with TRBD1. Germline assignment: CDR1 SGHRS and CDR2 YFSETQ. The CDR3 totals 15 residues. V trimming: 3 bases; J trimming: 5 bases; junction bases outside the gene matches: 5. CDR3 region: CASSSSGTGNEKLFF. CDR3 bases: TGCGCCAGCAGCTCATCCGGGACAGGGAATGAAAAACTGTTTTTT.

DNA for the CDR3: TGTGCCAGCAGTTTGACTAGCGGGAGTCGTTACAATGAGCAGTTCTTC. It specifies CASSLTSGSRYNEQFF. V is TRBV28 and J is TRBJ2-1, with 12 bases matching TRBD2. The CDR3 contains 16 residues. In germline, CDR1 is MDHEN, CDR2 SYDVKM. V lost 3 bases to trimming and J lost 4 bases; unmatched junction nucleotides: 4.

This clone has a handful of counts. The chain links TRBV19 to TRBJ2-3; D is ambiguous. V shed 3 bases and J shed 4 bases, with 11 bases lying between them. Germline-derived CDR1 and CDR2 are LNHDA and SQIVND (reference sequence). CDR3 length equals 14 residues. The CDR3: CASSMSIAADTQYF. The CDR3, as DNA: TGTGCCAGTAGTATGTCAATAGCCGCAGATACGCAGTATTTT.

The J gene is TRBJ2-3, the V gene TRBV15; a weak D match, TRBD1 (6 bases). The V end lost 5 bases, the J end lost 0 bases, and 12 bases lay between the germline ends. This CDR3 is built from 15 residues. Germline CDR1 reads LNHNV; CDR2 reads YYDKDF (reference sequence). The CDR3 loop is CATSSGQRSTDTQYF. CDR3 sequence (DNA): TGTGCCACCAGCTCCGGACAGAGAAGCACAGATACGCAGTATTTT.

The chain carries TRBV5-1 and TRBJ1-6, with D tentatively TRBD1 (5 bases). The ends were cut back, 0 bases at V and 5 bases at J, with 12 bases in the middle. Looked up from germline, CDR1 is SGHRS and CDR2 is YFSETQ. The CDR3 has 16 amino acids. The CDR3 region is CASSLEGVGDNSPLHF. Here the CDR3 DNA reads TGCGCCAGCAGCTTGGAAGGGGTAGGGGATAATTCACCCCTCCACTTT.

This clone was counted a single time. The genes are TRBV7-9 and TRBJ1-2; D is perhaps TRBD1 (5 bases). The CDR3 loop spans 13 amino acids. V dropped 6 bases and J dropped 4 bases, with 12 bases sitting between them. The germline CDR1 and CDR2 sequences are SEHNR and FQNEAQ (reference sequence). The CDR3 DNA sequence: TGTGCCAGCAGTCCACTGGGGACCTATGGCTACACCTTC. This translates into CASSPLGTYGYTF.

The chain has TRBV5-4 and TRBJ1-5; unclear D gene. The CDR3 is 13 amino acids. The V end lost 5 bases, the J end lost 10 bases, and 16 bases lay between the germline ends. CDR1 is SGHNT, CDR2 YYREEE, per germline (reference sequence). The CDR3 DNA sequence: TGTGCCAGCAGTCTATCGCCCCCAGAACCCCAGCATTTT. Protein sequence: CASSLSPPEPQHF. Using reference TRBV5-4 and TRBJ1-5 for the parts outside the CDR3, the full variable domain is ETGVTQSPTHLIKTRGQQVTLRCSSQSGHNTVSWYQQALGQGPQFIFQYYREEENGRGNFPPRFSGLQFPNYSSELNVNALELDDSALYLCASSLSPPEPQHFGDGTRLSIL.

This clone was seen more than once but under ten times. The V and J genes are TRBV6-4 and TRBJ1-6; TRBD1 might be the D (6 bases). CDR3 size: 14 residues. The V and J ends lost 2 bases and 13 bases respectively, with 15 bases between them. Germline V CDR1 and CDR2: MRHNA, SNTAGT. The CDR3 DNA is TGTGCCAGCAGTGACGGGCAGGGGCTCGGCCCCCTCCACTTT. It is translated as CASSDGQGLGPLHF.

V usage is TRBV14 and J usage is TRBJ2-5; 9 bases map to TRBD1. The junction had 3 bases not matched to a gene; V was cut back by 3 bases and J by 1 base. There are 15 residues in the CDR3. Germline assignment: CDR1 SGHDN and CDR2 FVKESK. For the CDR3, the DNA is TGTGCCAGCAGCCAGTCACAGGGGGCCCAAGAGACCCAGTACTTC. Residues: CASSQSQGAQETQYF. The full variable domain, with the rest looked up from reference TRBV14 and TRBJ2-5, is EAGVTQFPSHSVIEKGQTVTLRCDPISGHDNLYWYRRVMGKEIKFLLHFVKESKQDESGMPNNRFLAERTGGTYSTLKVQPAELEDSGVYFCASSQSQGAQETQYFGPGTRLLVL.

The genes are TRBV2 and TRBJ2-1; tentatively, D is TRBD2 (5 bases). V lost 7 bases and J 7 bases, leaving 20 bases between the germline ends. CDR3 length: 15 amino acids. Germline V gene lookup returns CDR1 SNHLY and CDR2 FYNNEI. The CDR3: CASTLALPSSNEQFF. The CDR3 DNA sequence: TGTGCCAGCACCTTAGCGCTACCAAGCAGTAATGAGCAGTTCTTC. Supplemented by reference TRBV2 and TRBJ2-1, the full variable domain reads EPEVTQTPSHQVTQMGQEVILRCVPISNHLYFYWYRQILGQKVEFLVSFYNNEISEKSEIFDDQFSVERPDGSNFTLKIRSTKLEDSAMYFCASTLALPSSNEQFFGPGTRLTVL.

The rearrangement joins TRBV4-3 to TRBJ2-3; 11 bases are shared with TRBD2. Trimming took 4 bases from V and 1 from J; bases not matched to a gene: 7. The CDR3 extends over 17 amino acids. Germline lookup yields CDR1 LGHNA and CDR2 YSLEER. As DNA, the CDR3 is TGCGCCAGCAGCCTAATGATGGGACTAGCGGGCACAGATACGCAGTATTTT. It translates to CASSLMMGLAGTDTQYF.

This clone was counted a few times. The chain combines TRBV9 with TRBJ1-3, with 8 bases lining up with TRBD1. The CDR3 consists of 15 residues. V dropped 0 bases and J dropped 2; count of bases not matched to a gene: 1. Per germline, CDR1 SGDLS and CDR2 YYNGEE. The DNA of the CDR3 is TGTGCCAGCAGCGTAGGGACAGGGACTGGAAACACCATATATTTT. Translating gives CASSVGTGTGNTIYF.

The V call is TRBV5-1, the J call TRBJ1-3; D is ambiguous. The CDR3 is 15 residues long. V was cut by 0 bases and J by 2 bases, with 9 bases left in between. CDR1 and CDR2 (germline): SGHRS, YFSETQ. CDR3 sequence reads: CASSLEEGTGNTIYF. CDR3 nucleotides: TGCGCCAGCAGCTTGGAGGAGGGTACTGGAAACACCATATATTTT.

The V call is TRBV21-1, the J call TRBJ2-7. TRBV21-1 is tagged as a pseudogene. The CDR3 contains 11 residues. CDR3 amino acids: CASSPAHEQYF. In nucleotides, the CDR3 is TGTGCCAGCAGCCCCGCCCACGAGCAGTACTTC.

This clone was counted only a few times. The J gene is TRBJ2-7, the V gene TRBV7-2, with a tentative D call TRBD2 (6 bases). The CDR3 extends over 13 amino acids. Germline assignment: CDR1 SGHTA and CDR2 FQGNSA. V lost 3 bases and J 2 bases, leaving 8 bases between the germline ends. The CDR3 DNA sequence: TGTGCCAGCAGCTTCAGGACTACCTACGAGCAGTACTTC. Translated: CASSFRTTYEQYF.

The genes are TRBV28 and TRBJ1-2; 8 nucleotides match TRBD1. Germline CDR1 MDHEN, CDR2 SYDVKM. The CDR3 consists of 17 residues. J was trimmed by 7 bases and V by 2 bases; bases with no gene match: 15. CDR3 bases: TGTGCCAGCAGTTTAGGAGCAGGGACAGGAGGGGATTCTGGCTACACCTTC. Translation gives CASSLGAGTGGDSGYTF.

The chain combines TRBV6-4 with TRBJ1-6; D is ambiguous. This CDR3 has 13 residues. V was trimmed by 3 bases and J by 6 bases, leaving 6 bases between them. Per the germline V gene, CDR1 is MRHNA and CDR2 is SNTAGT. CDR3 amino acids: CASSEGFNSPLHF. The CDR3 region has the DNA TGTGCCAGCAGTGAGGGATTTAATTCACCCCTCCACTTT.

The chain joins TRBV5-1 to TRBJ2-6; D tentatively fits TRBD1 or TRBD2 (5 bases each). The germline V gene encodes CDR1 SGHRS and CDR2 YFSETQ. The CDR3 runs 16 residues. V lost 4 bases and J lost 3, with 14 bases in between. CDR3 coding DNA: TGCGCCAGCAGCCTCGGAGTGGGGGTTGGGGCCAACGTCCTGACTTTC. Amino acids: CASSLGVGVGANVLTF. The variable domain in full, with the rest retrieved from reference TRBV5-1 and TRBJ2-6, is KAGVTQTPRYLIKTRGQQVTLSCSPISGHRSVSWYQQTPGQGLQFLFEYFSETQRNKGNFPGRFSGRQFSNSRSEMNVSTLELGDSALYLCASSLGVGVGANVLTFGAGSRLTVL.

This chain connects TRBV4-1 to TRBJ2-2, with no clear D. Looked up from germline, CDR1 is MGHRA and CDR2 is YSYEKL. The CDR3 is 14 residues long. Trimming removed 4 bases from V and 2 bases from J, with 8 bases in between. DNA of the CDR3: TGCGCCAGCAGCCTGGAGATTAACACCGGGGAGCTGTTTTTT. Translation: CASSLEINTGELFF.

The gene calls are TRBV19 and TRBJ2-1; D possibly corresponds to TRBD1 (5 bases). Germline loops: CDR1 LNHDA, CDR2 SQIVND (reference sequence). This CDR3 has 14 residues. Trimming shortened V by 7 bases and J by 4 bases, and 14 bases separated the two germline ends. The CDR3 coding sequence is TGTGCCAGTACCCCTGGGGCAGGGTACAATGAGCAGTTCTTC. This translates into CASTPGAGYNEQFF.

The CDR3, as DNA: TGTGCCAGCAGTGTTACGGACTTCCCCGCTGGGGCCAACGTCCTGACTTTC. Translated, it gives CASSVTDFPAGANVLTF. The chain recombines TRBV2 with TRBJ2-6, with a weak D call TRBD2 (5 bases). CDR3 length equals 17 residues. Per the germline V gene, CDR1 is SNHLY and CDR2 is FYNNEI. The V and J ends lost 4 bases and 2 bases respectively, with 15 bases between them.

This rearrangement joins TRBV19 to TRBJ1-4; D may be TRBD1 (6 bases). This CDR3 comprises 15 residues. CDR1 is LNHDA and CDR2 is SQIVND in the germline V gene (reference sequence). V shed 7 bases and J shed 3 bases, with 15 bases lying between them. DNA for the CDR3: TGTGCCAGTATGAGGGGGGGGCGAGCTAATGAAAAACTGTTTTTT. Its protein product is CASMRGGRANEKLFF.